Following are 10 T cell receptor beta chains from one sample sequenced in a study of shared clonotypes between healthy human individuals. Some clones are missing from TCRdb's copy, which holds only in-frame ones; the method was immunoSEQ multiplex PCR. The sample shows a few million clones, 85% to 95% of them seen only once. Cells designated naive CD8 were CD45RO-negative and were positively selected for CCR7, with terminally differentiated effector memory CD45RA+ cells excluded. Sequenced: naive CD8+ T cells from PBMCs. These receptors were obtained from a man between 18 and 29 years old in good health. Some clones in this sample may be carry-over from other donors' samples.

DNA for the CDR3: TGTGCCAGCAGCGCCCTAGCGGGAGGGTCTACTTTGGGGTCCTACAATGAGCAGTTCTTC. It codes for CASSALAGGSTLGSYNEQFF. V usage is TRBV13 and J usage is TRBJ2-1, with 12 nucleotides matching TRBD2. There are 20 residues in the CDR3. Germline CDR1 reads PRHDT; CDR2 reads FYEKMQ (reference sequence). V lost 5 bases and J lost 1; bases outside the gene matches: 15.

The rearrangement uses TRBV7-2 and TRBJ2-7; D possibly corresponds to TRBD1 (6 bases). Germline V gene data show CDR1 as SGHTA and CDR2 as FQGNSA. Between the trimmed V and J ends, which lost 2 bases and 0 bases, there was a span of 11 bases. The CDR3 has 15 amino acids. CDR3 sequence reads: CASSLSPGDSYEQYF. The CDR3 DNA follows: TGTGCCAGCAGCTTAAGCCCAGGGGACTCCTACGAGCAGTACTTC.

This clone was recorded only once. J is TRBJ2-2 and V is TRBV6-5; TRBD2 aligns across 7 bases. The V gene's germline CDR1 is MNHEY and CDR2 SVGAGI. The trim removed 2 bases at V and 4 bases at J, leaving 7 bases unmatched. The CDR3 has 16 amino acids. The CDR3 nucleotides read TGTGCCAGCAGTTACGGGCGGGAGTGGGCCACCGGGGAGCTGTTTTTT. It specifies CASSYGREWATGELFF.

The rearrangement links TRBV18 to TRBJ2-1; TRBD1 matches at 9 bases. V lost 6 bases and J lost 5; bases outside the gene matches: 5. The CDR3 spans 14 residues. The germline gives CDR1 KGHSH, CDR2 LQKENI. DNA of the CDR3: TGTGCCAGCTCCGCGGACAGGGGAAACAATGAGCAGTTCTTC. Amino acid sequence: CASSADRGNNEQFF.

The J gene is TRBJ2-7, the V gene TRBV28; tentative D call: TRBD2 (6 bases). V lost 3 bases and J lost 6, with 18 bases in between. This CDR3 region has 15 residues. From germline, CDR1 is MDHEN and CDR2 SYDVKM. Here the CDR3 DNA reads TGTGCCAGCAGTTTTCGACCCTCCTTCGGGGGCGAGCAGTACTTC. Protein product: CASSFRPSFGGEQYF.

The chain uses TRBV6-1 and TRBJ1-3; D is perhaps TRBD1 (5 bases). Trimming shortened V by 1 base and J by 0 bases, and 7 bases separated the two germline ends. The CDR3 runs 15 residues. CDR1 and CDR2 (germline): MNHNS, SASEGT. In nucleotides, the CDR3 is TGTGCCAGCAGTGAAGGGAGGGGCTCTGGAAACACCATATATTTT. Its protein product is CASSEGRGSGNTIYF.

The V and J genes are TRBV5-1 and TRBJ2-7; weak D call: TRBD1 (8 bases). Germline assignment: CDR1 SGHRS and CDR2 YFSETQ. The CDR3 has 14 residues. V lost 4 bases and J lost 2, with 13 bases in between. CDR3 residues: CASSQQGGPYEQYF. The DNA of the CDR3 is TGCGCCAGCAGCCAACAGGGGGGGCCCTACGAGCAGTACTTC.

V and J are TRBV7-9 and TRBJ2-7; 9 bases are a match to TRBD1. This CDR3 spans 15 amino acids. The V gene end was trimmed by 1 base and the J gene end by 1 base; junction bases not matched to a gene: 2. Germline V CDR1 and CDR2: SEHNR, FQNEAQ (reference sequence). CDR3 sequence reads: CASSLGTGVSYEQYF. In DNA, the CDR3 is TGTGCCAGCAGCTTAGGGACAGGGGTTTCCTACGAGCAGTACTTC.

This clone was found once. The chain combines TRBV7-6 with TRBJ2-7; either TRBD1 or TRBD2 may fit D (5 bases each). CDR1 and CDR2 from the germline V gene are SGHVS and FNYEAQ. Trimming removed 5 bases at V and 4 bases at J, with 15 bases between. The CDR3 runs 14 residues. CDR3 nucleotide sequence: TGTGCCAGCAGCCCGAGAGAGGGACGGTACGAGCAGTACTTC. This translates into CASSPREGRYEQYF.

This chain joins TRBV10-1 and TRBJ2-5; the D is unclear. The germline CDR1 and CDR2 sequences are WNHNN and SYGVQD (reference sequence). This CDR3 is built from 15 residues. Trimming stripped 3 bases from V and 2 bases from J, with 13 bases between. The CDR3 DNA reads as TGCGCCAGCAGTGAAGGCAGCGAAGGACAAGAGACCCAGTACTTC. Translated, it gives CASSEGSEGQETQYF.